Included here is one TCR beta chain sequence, with context. Its antigen is unidentified. The sample is drawn from a study of shared clonotypes between healthy human individuals. Study-wide context: Each donor's CD4 naive and CD4 memory cells filled three plates apiece, CD8 naive two, and CD8 memory one.

TCRdb keeps only in-frame clones here, not all; method: immunoSEQ multiplex PCR. Among about 800,000 clones listed, about 97% were seen once. The J segment lost 3 bases and the V segment lost 1 base, leaving 6 bases of the junction unmatched. Germline V CDR1 and CDR2: MDHEN, SYDVKM. The CDR3 is 17 amino acids. Regarding the study as a whole: At large depth, rarefaction still showed sorted-subset sequencing to be incomplete. Sampling used blood alone; tissue repertoires probably differ.

The naive CD8 population came from CD45RO-negative cells selected for CCR7, without terminally differentiated effector memory CD45RA+ cells. The TCR comes from a man aged 25 to 40 in good health. The source material was naive CD8+ T cells sorted from blood. The genes are TRBV28 and TRBJ2-2; 9 bases map to TRBD1. The CDR3 here is CASSLSQRTGDTGELFF. In DNA form, the CDR3 reads TGTGCCAGCAGTTTATCTCAAAGGACAGGGGACACCGGGGAGCTGTTTTTT.